This TCR beta chain emerged from a study of cytotoxic CD8 clonotypes in ibrutinib-treated CLL. Study summary: Across the patients, roughly 10 were relapsed/refractory, about 15 treatment-naive and roughly 17 IGHV unmutated. General study results and limits: Stable or contracted on treatment, public clonotypes were also uncommon. Sustained-remission patients were sampled at one set of times and progressing patients at different ones.

Germline values: CDR1 SGHRS, CDR2 YFSETQ. CDR3 length: 16 residues. V was pared by 6 bases and J by 4 bases, with 22 bases between. Depth targeted 1 in 200,000 to 1 in 1 million T cells, averaging roughly 9.7x coverage per clonotype. Clones were sequenced by immunoSEQ multiplex PCR, and TCRdb holds only the in-frame ones, with some missing. The sample yields 150,000 or so clones, more than 70% seen once. A remark on this clone: Its specificity is not known.

The rearrangement uses TRBV5-1 and TRBJ1-2; a weak D match, TRBD1 (6 bases). This clonotype was sampled from a human donor with chronic lymphocytic leukemia. The sample consisted of PBMCs, taken at disease progression, from a patient treated with ibrutinib. DNA for the CDR3: TGCGCCAGCATGGGGCAGGGGCCATTGAGTGCCTATGGCTACACCTTC. Translation: CASMGQGPLSAYGYTF.